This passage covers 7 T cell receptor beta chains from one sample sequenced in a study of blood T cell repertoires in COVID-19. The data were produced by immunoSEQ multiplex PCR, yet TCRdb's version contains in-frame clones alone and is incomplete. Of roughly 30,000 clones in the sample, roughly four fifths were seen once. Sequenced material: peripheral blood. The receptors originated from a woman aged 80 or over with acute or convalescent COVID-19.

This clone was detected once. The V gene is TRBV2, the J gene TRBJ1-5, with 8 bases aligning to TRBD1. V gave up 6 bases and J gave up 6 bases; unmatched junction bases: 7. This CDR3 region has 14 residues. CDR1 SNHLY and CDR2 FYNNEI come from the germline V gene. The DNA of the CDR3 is TGTGCCAGCAGGGTGGACAGGGAGGGTCAGCCCCAGCATTTT. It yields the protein CASRVDREGQPQHF. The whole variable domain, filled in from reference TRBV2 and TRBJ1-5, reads EPEVTQTPSHQVTQMGQEVILRCVPISNHLYFYWYRQILGQKVEFLVSFYNNEISEKSEIFDDQFSVERPDGSNFTLKIRSTKLEDSAMYFCASRVDREGQPQHFGDGTRLSIL.

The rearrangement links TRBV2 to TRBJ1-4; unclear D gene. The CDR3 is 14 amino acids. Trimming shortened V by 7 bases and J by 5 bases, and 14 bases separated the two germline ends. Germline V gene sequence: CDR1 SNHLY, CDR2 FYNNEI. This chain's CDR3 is CASIYSLMNEKLFF. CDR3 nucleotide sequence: TGTGCCAGCATATACAGTTTAATGAATGAAAAACTGTTTTTT.

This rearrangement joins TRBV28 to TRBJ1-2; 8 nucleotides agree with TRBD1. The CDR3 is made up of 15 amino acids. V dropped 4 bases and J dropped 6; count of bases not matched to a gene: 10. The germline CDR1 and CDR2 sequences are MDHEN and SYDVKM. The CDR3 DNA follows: TGTGCCAGCAGTTCCCGGACAGGGAGTTACGATGGCTACACCTTC. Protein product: CASSSRTGSYDGYTF.

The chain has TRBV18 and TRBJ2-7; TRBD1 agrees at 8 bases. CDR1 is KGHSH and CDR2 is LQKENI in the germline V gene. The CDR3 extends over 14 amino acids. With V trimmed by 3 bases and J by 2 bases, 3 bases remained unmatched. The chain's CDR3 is CASSPLGQAYEQYF. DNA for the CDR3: TGTGCCAGCTCACCTTTGGGACAGGCCTACGAGCAGTACTTC.

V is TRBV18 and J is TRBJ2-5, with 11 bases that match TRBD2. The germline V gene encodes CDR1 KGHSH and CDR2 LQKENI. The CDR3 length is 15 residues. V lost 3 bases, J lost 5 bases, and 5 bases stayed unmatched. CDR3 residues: CASSPTSGNLETQYF. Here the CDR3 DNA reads TGTGCCAGCTCACCGACTAGCGGGAATCTTGAGACCCAGTACTTC.

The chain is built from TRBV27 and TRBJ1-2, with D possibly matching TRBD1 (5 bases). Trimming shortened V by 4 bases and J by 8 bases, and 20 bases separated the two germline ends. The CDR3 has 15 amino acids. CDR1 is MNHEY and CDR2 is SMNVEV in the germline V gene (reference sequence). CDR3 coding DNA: TGTGCCAGCAGTTCCCTGACACGGGGACTTGGAGGCTACACCTTC. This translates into CASSSLTRGLGGYTF.

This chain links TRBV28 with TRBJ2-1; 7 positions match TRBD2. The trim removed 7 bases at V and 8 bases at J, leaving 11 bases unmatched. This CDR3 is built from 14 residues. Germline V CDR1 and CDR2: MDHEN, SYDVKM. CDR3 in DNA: TGTGCCAGCACTAGAGCGGCGGCGGGGGATGAGCAGTTCTTC. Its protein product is CASTRAAAGDEQFF. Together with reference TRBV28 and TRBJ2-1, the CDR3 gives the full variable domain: DVKVTQSSRYLVKRTGEKVFLECVQDMDHENMFWYRQDPGLGLRLIYFSYDVKMKEKGDIPEGYSVSREKKERFSLILESASTNQTSMYLCASTRAAAGDEQFFGPGTRLTVL.